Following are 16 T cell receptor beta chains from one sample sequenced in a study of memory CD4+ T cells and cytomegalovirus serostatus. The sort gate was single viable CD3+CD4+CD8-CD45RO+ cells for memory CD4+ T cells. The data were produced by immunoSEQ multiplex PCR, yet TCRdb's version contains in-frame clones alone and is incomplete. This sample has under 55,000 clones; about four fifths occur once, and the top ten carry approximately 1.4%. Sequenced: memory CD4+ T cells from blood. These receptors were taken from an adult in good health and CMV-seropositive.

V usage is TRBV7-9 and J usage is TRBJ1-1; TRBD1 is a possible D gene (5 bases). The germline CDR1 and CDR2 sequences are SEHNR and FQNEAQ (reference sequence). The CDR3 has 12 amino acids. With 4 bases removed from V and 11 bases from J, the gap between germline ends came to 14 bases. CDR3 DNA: TGTGCCAGCAGCTCCGGGGGGACTTCGGCTTTCTTT. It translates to CASSSGGTSAFF. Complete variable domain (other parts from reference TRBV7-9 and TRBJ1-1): DTGVSQNPRHKITKRGQNVTFRCDPISEHNRLYWYRQTLGQGPEFLTYFQNEAQLEKSRLLSDRFSAERPKGSFSTLEIQRTEQGDSAMYLCASSSGGTSAFFGQGTRLTVV.

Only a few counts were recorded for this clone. In DNA, the CDR3 is TGCAGCGTTGAACCGGGCCCCTATGGCTACACCTTC. Residues: CSVEPGPYGYTF. This sequence joins TRBV29-1 and TRBJ1-2; D uncertain. The germline V and J ends were trimmed by 2 bases and 4 bases, with 8 bases remaining between them. Germline CDR1 is SQVTM and CDR2 is ANQGSEA. The CDR3 extends over 12 amino acids.

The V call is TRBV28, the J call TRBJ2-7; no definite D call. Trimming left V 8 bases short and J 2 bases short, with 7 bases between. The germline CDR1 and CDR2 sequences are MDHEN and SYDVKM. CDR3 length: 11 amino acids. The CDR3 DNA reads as TGTGCCAGCGTTGGGGCCTACGAGCAGTACTTC. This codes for CASVGAYEQYF.

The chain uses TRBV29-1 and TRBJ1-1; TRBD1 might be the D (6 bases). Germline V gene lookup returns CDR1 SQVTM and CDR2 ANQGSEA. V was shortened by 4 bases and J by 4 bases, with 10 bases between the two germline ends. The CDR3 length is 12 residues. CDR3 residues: CSVVPGATEAFF. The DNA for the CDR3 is TGCAGCGTTGTCCCGGGGGCCACTGAAGCTTTCTTT.

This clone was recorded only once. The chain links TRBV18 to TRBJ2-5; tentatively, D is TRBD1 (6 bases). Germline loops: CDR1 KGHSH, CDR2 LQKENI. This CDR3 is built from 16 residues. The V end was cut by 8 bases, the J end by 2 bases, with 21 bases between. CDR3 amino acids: CASRATGTTVQETQYF. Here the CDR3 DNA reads TGTGCCAGCCGTGCTACAGGGACAACCGTTCAAGAGACCCAGTACTTC.

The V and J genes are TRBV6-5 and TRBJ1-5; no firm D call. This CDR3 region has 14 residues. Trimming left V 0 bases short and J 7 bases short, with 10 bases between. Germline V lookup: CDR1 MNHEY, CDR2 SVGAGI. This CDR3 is CASSYSGPRQPQHF. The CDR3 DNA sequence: TGTGCCAGCAGTTACTCAGGGCCCCGCCAGCCCCAGCATTTT.

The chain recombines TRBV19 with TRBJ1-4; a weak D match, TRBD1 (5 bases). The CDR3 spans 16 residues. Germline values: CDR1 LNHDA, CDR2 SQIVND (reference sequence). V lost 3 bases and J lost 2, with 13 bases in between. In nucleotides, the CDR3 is TGTGCCAGTAGTATGTACTTCCAGGGTACTAATGAAAAACTGTTTTTT. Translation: CASSMYFQGTNEKLFF.

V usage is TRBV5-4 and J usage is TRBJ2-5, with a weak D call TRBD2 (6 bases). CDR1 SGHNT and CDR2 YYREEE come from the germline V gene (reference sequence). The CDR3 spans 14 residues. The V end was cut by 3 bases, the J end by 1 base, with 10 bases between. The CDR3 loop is CASSSGLLQETQYF. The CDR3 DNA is TGTGCCAGCAGCTCGGGACTTCTCCAAGAGACCCAGTACTTC.

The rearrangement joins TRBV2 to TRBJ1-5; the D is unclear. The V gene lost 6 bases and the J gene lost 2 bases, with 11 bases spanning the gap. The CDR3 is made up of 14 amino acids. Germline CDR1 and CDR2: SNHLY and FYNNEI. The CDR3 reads CASRVLSGNQPQHF. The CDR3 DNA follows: TGTGCCAGCAGGGTCCTTTCGGGCAATCAGCCCCAGCATTTT.

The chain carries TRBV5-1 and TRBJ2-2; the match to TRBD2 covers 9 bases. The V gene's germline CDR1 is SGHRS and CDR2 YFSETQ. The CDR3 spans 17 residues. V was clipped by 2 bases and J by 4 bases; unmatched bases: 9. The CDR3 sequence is CASSLRRAGGGTGELFF. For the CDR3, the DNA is TGCGCCAGCAGCTTACGCCGAGCGGGAGGCGGCACCGGGGAGCTGTTTTTT.

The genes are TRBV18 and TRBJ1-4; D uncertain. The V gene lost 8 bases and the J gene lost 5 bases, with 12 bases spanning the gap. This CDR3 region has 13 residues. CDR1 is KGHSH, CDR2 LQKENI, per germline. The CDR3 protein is CASRGGINEKLFF. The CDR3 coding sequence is TGTGCCAGCCGGGGAGGGATAAATGAAAAACTGTTTTTT. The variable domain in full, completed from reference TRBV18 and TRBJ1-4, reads NAGVMQNPRHLVRRRGQEARLRCSPMKGHSHVYWYRQLPEEGLKFMVYLQKENIIDESGMPKERFSAEFPKEGPSILRIQQVVRGDSAAYFCASRGGINEKLFFGSGTQLSVL.

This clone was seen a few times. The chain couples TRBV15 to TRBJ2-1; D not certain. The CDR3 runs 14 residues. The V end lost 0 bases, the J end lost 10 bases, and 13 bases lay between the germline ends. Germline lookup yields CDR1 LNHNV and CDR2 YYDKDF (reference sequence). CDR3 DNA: TGTGCCACCAGCAGAGATGCGGTGAAGATGGAGCAGTTCTTC. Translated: CATSRDAVKMEQFF.

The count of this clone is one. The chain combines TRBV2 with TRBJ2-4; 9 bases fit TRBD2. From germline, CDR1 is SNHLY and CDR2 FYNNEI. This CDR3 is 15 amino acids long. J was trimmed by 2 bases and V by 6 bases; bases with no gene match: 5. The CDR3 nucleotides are TGTGCCAGCAGGCCCCTAGCGGGACCCAAAAACATTCAGTACTTC. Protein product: CASRPLAGPKNIQYF.

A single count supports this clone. Here the CDR3 DNA reads TGTGCCTGGAGTGTTCCGGGACCTCTGGGAGAGACCCAGTACTTC. Amino acids: CAWSVPGPLGETQYF. V is TRBV30 and J is TRBJ2-5; D may correspond to TRBD1 or TRBD2 (5 bases each). Germline lookup yields CDR1 GTSNPN and CDR2 SVGIG (reference sequence). The CDR3 sequence is 15 residues long. Trimming cost V 0 bases and J 4 bases, with 15 bases left between them.

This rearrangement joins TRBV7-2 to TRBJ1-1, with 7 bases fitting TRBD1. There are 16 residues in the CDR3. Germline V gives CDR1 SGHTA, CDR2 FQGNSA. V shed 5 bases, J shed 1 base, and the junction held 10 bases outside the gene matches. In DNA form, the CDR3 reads TGTGCCAGCAGCCAGAGACAGGGAAGAAGGAACACTGAAGCTTTCTTT. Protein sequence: CASSQRQGRRNTEAFF.

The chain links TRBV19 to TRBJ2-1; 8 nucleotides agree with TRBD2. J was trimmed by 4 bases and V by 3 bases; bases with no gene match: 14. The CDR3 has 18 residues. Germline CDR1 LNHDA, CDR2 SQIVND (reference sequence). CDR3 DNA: TGTGCCAGTAGTATGGAGGGCAGCGGGGGTTTCTTATACAATGAGCAGTTCTTC. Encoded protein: CASSMEGSGGFLYNEQFF.